One T cell receptor (beta chain) is described in this entry. Enrollees, about 18 to 95 years old, lived in fewer than 25 US areas. The sample comes from a study of blood T cell repertoires in COVID-19. Overall study context: PBMCs, B-cell-depleted T cells, or T cells were the source of the cDNA or gDNA that made up the material.

Trimming removed 3 bases from V and 7 bases from J; junction bases left unmatched: 4. Germline CDR1 and CDR2: LNHDA and SQIVND (reference sequence). The CDR3 loop spans 15 amino acids. Sequencing was performed with immunoSEQ multiplex PCR; in TCRdb, only in-frame clones are kept and a portion is missing. The sample includes 250,000 to 350,000 clones, around nine tenths of them seen just once. The receptor comes from a woman in her 50s who had been exposed to COVID-19. The sample taken for sequencing was PBMCs or T cells enriched from blood (not recorded which). The chain uses TRBV19 and TRBJ2-1; 12 nucleotides agree with TRBD2. CDR3 amino acids: CASSILAGGPNEQFF. The CDR3 DNA reads as TGTGCCAGTAGTATCCTAGCGGGGGGGCCAAATGAGCAGTTCTTC. Combining the CDR3 with reference TRBV19 and TRBJ2-1 gives the whole variable domain DGGITQSPKYLFRKEGQNVTLSCEQNLNHDAMYWYRQDPGQGLRLIYYSQIVNDFQKGDIAEGYSVSREKKESFPLTVTSAQKNPTAFYLCASSILAGGPNEQFFGPGTRLTVL.